Listed below are T cell receptor beta chains from one sample, sequenced in a study of T cells in Graves' hyperthyroidism and ophthalmopathy. One entry per CDR3 protein, called by TCRdb with MiXCR from the multiplex PCR reads. This repertoire shows about 600,000 distinct CDR3 sequences, 14% found once; its top ten account for over 6%. Sequencing was carried out using blood. The receptors derive from a woman younger than 35 with Graves' ophthalmopathy. The CDR3 runs from the conserved cysteine through the conserved F or W. D genes are given only for firm matches. The listing skips clone size in some rows; elsewhere it reads once, few, many or a size class.

j_call,d_call,clone_size,v_call,cdr3_nt,cdr3_aa
TRBJ2-1,TRBD2,many,TRBV6-5,TGTGCCAGCAGTTACACTAGCGGAAGTTACAATGAGCAGTTCTTC,CASSYTSGSYNEQFF
TRBJ2-7,-,many,TRBV7-2,TGTGCCAGCAGTTCTACATTCGGGGCCTCCTACGAGCAGTACTTC,CASSSTFGASYEQYF
TRBJ2-3,TRBD2,-,TRBV2,TGTGCCAGCGGGGGACTAGCGGGAGGGCCGGGCACAGATACGCAGTATTTT,CASGGLAGGPGTDTQYF
TRBJ2-1,-,few,TRBV24-1,TGTGCCACCAGTGATCGCGGGGTGGGACAAAAATACAATGAGCAGTTCTTC,CATSDRGVGQKYNEQFF
TRBJ2-3,-,many,TRBV28,TGTGCCAGCAGCGGGGCCGGGACAGATACGCAGTATTTT,CASSGAGTDTQYF
TRBJ2-3,-,many,TRBV7-3,TGTGCCAGCAGCTTAAGGGGGGCCCCCACAGATACGCAGTATTTT,CASSLRGAPTDTQYF
TRBJ1-1,-,many,TRBV11-3,TGTGCCAGCAGCCTAACGCAGGAGACTGAAGCTTTCTTT,CASSLTQETEAFF
TRBJ2-1,TRBD1,many,TRBV7-9,TGTGCCAGCAGCGCTGCCGGGACAGGGTTTGAGCAGTTCTTC,CASSAAGTGFEQFF
TRBJ1-4,-,few,TRBV19,TGTGCCAGTAGTATCCAGGGTTGGGCGACTAATGAAAAACTGTTTTTT,CASSIQGWATNEKLFF
TRBJ2-3,TRBD2,many,TRBV9,TGTGCCAGCAGCGTAGGCTCTAGCGGGAGTCGGGCAGATACGCAGTATTTT,CASSVGSSGSRADTQYF
TRBJ2-7,-,many,TRBV27,TGTGCCAGCAGTTTATCCCTCTCAAGAATCACCTACGAGCAGTACTTC,CASSLSLSRITYEQYF
TRBJ1-6,TRBD1,-,TRBV6-2/TRBV6-3,TGTGCCAGCCGAGCTACCGGGACAGGATATTCACCCCTCCACTTT,CASRATGTGYSPLHF
TRBJ2-3,TRBD2,many,TRBV7-8,TGTGCCAGCAGCTTCCCCGTGGGACTAGCGGGAGGGTCCACAGATACGCAGTATTTT,CASSFPVGLAGGSTDTQYF
TRBJ2-1,-,few,TRBV5-5,TGTGCCAGCAGGTGGGTACTAGCCAAACGGGATGAGCAGTTCTTC,CASRWVLAKRDEQFF
TRBJ1-1,-,many,TRBV10-3,TGTGCCATCAGTGATGGGGCCGTTATGAACACTGAAGCTTTCTTT,CAISDGAVMNTEAFF
TRBJ1-5,-,many,TRBV20-1,TGCAGTGCTAGAGCGTTAAGGGACGGTAGCAATCAGCCCCAGCATTTT,CSARALRDGSNQPQHF
TRBJ1-1,-,many,TRBV6-1,TGTGCCAGCAGTGAGTACGAGAGCAGTGAAGCTTTCTTT,CASSEYESSEAFF
TRBJ2-3,-,many,TRBV2,TGTGCCAGCAGTGGGCTTGAGGGTACGCAGTATTTT,CASSGLEGTQYF
TRBJ2-3,TRBD1,many,TRBV7-3,TGTGCCAGCAGCTTAGGGGGACAGGGGAAAGATACGCAGTATTTT,CASSLGGQGKDTQYF
TRBJ2-7,-,many,TRBV28,TGTGCCAGCAGTGCAAACTACGAGCAGTACTTC,CASSANYEQYF